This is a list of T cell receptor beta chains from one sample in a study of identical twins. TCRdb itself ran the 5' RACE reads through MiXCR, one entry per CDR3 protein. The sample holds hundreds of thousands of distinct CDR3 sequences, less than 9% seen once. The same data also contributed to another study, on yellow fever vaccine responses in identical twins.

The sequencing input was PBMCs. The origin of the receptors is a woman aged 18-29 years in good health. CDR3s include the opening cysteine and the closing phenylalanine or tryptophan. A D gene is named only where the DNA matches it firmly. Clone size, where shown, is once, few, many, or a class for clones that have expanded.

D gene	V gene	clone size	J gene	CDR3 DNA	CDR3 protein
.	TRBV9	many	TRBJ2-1	TGTGCCAGCAGCCCAGCCGGGGAGGGACACCTTGAGCAGTTCTTC	CASSPAGEGHLEQFF
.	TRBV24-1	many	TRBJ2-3	TGTGCCACCAGTGATTCAGGGAGCGATACGCAGTATTTT	CATSDSGSDTQYF
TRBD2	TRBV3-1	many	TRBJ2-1	TGTGCCAGCAGGGGACTAGTAGTTGGTAGTGAGCAGTTCTTC	CASRGLVVGSEQFF
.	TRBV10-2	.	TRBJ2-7	TGCGCCAGCAGTGAGTTAGGCGTTACCTACGAGCAGTACTTC	CASSELGVTYEQYF
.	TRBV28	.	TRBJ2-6	TGTGCCATTCCTGATACAGGGCGCGGGGCCAACGTCCTGACTTTC	CAIPDTGRGANVLTF
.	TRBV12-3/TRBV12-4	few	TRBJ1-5	TGTGCCAGCAGTTTAGCGCGGGGGGCCTGGAGTCAGCCCCAGCATTTT	CASSLARGAWSQPQHF
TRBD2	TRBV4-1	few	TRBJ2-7	TGCGCCAGCAGCCAATGGACGGGAGGGCTCTCATACGAGCAGTACTTC	CASSQWTGGLSYEQYF
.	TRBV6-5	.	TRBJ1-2	TGTGCCAGCAGTTACGGGCAGGGGTCTCACAGCTACACCTTC	CASSYGQGSHSYTF
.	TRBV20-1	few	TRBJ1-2	TGCAGTGCAACCCCCGGGGTTGCTGACTACACCTTC	CSATPGVADYTF
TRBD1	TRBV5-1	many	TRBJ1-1	TGCGCCAGCAAATTGGAGATGGGGACAGGGAGAGCTTTCTTT	CASKLEMGTGRAFF
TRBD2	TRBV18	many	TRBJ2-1	TGTGCCAGCTCACCACTTAGCGGGGAGTACAATGAGCAGTTCTTC	CASSPLSGEYNEQFF
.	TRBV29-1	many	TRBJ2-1	TGCAGCGTTGCCGTCAGCGGCGGTGAGCAGTTCTTC	CSVAVSGGEQFF
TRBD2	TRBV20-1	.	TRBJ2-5	TGCAGTGCTAGACTTTCGCTCACTAGCGGGCGGTGGGGGGAGACCCAGTACTTC	CSARLSLTSGRWGETQYF
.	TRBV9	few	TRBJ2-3	TGTGCCAGCAGCCCCGCACGGGGCACAGATACGCAGTATTTT	CASSPARGTDTQYF
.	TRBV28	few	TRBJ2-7	TGTGCCAGCAGCCCCCTCGAGCGAACCTCAACCTACGAGCAGTACTTC	CASSPLERTSTYEQYF
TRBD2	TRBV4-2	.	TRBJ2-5	TGTGCCAGCAGCCAAGCTCCAGCGGGGGCCCAAGAGACCCAGTACTTC	CASSQAPAGAQETQYF
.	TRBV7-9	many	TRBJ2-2	TGTGCCAGCAGCCCGGAGGAGGCCGGGGAGCTGTTTTTT	CASSPEEAGELFF
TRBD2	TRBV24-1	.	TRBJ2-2	TGTGCCACCAGCAGGACTAGCGGGATTTCGAACACCGGGGAGCTGTTTTTT	CATSRTSGISNTGELFF
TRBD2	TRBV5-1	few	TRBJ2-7	TGCGCCAGCAGATCGCTAGCGGGAGGTTCCTATGAGCAGTACTTC	CASRSLAGGSYEQYF
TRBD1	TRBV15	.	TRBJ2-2	TGTGCCACCAGCAGCTACAGGGGGTCCGGGGAGCTGTTTTTT	CATSSYRGSGELFF
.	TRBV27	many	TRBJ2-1	TGTGCCAGCGCCCAACCCACCCGGGGTCTCTACAATGAGCAGTTCTTC	CASAQPTRGLYNEQFF
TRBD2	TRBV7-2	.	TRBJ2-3	TGTGCCAGCAGCTTACGACTAGCGGGACGTAACACAGATACGCAGTATTTT	CASSLRLAGRNTDTQYF
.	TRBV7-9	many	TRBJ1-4	TGTGCCAGCAGCTTAGGGGATGAAAAACTGTTTTTT	CASSLGDEKLFF
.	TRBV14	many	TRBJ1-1	TGTGCCAGCAGCCAAGAAATAGGCAGGGCATCGGAGAACACTGAAGCTTTCTTT	CASSQEIGRASENTEAFF
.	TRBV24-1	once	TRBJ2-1	TGTGCGGCCAGTTATTTGCAACTCAATACCGCCAGGGGCGAAACCTACAATGAGCAGTTCTTC	CAASYLQLNTARGETYNEQFF
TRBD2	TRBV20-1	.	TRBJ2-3	TGCAGTGCTAGAGATCTCGGGGGGGGGCCTTGGGATACGCAGTATTTT	CSARDLGGGPWDTQYF
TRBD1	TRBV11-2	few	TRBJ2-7	TGTGCCAGCAGCTCCTGGCGAGGGGGCAACGGCGAGCAGTACTTC	CASSSWRGGNGEQYF
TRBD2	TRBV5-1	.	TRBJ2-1	TGCGCCAGCAGCTTGGCGCACACTAGCGCACTCTACAATGAGCAGTTCTTC	CASSLAHTSALYNEQFF
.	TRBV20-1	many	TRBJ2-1	TGCAGTGCTAGACCGGACAGGGAGGGCTACAATGAGCAGTTCTTC	CSARPDREGYNEQFF
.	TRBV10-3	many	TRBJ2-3	TGTGCCATCAGTGACTCCGACAGGGAGGGGTACCCGCGCACAGATACGCAGTATTTT	CAISDSDREGYPRTDTQYF
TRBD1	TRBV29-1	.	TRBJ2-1	TGCAGCGTTGACAGGGGGCTTCCCAATGAGCAGTTCTTC	CSVDRGLPNEQFF
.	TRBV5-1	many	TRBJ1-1	TGCGCCAGCAGGGAGGGGTTGGTCACTGAAGCTTTCTTT	CASREGLVTEAFF
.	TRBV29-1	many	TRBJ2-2	TGCAGCGCCAAGAACACCGGGGAGCTGTTTTTT	CSAKNTGELFF
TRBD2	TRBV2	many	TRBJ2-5	TGTGCCAGCAGCCAGACTAGCGGTGAGACCCAGTACTTC	CASSQTSGETQYF
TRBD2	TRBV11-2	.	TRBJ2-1	TGTGCCAGCAGCTTGGCTTGGACTAGCAACAATGAGCAGTTCTTC	CASSLAWTSNNEQFF
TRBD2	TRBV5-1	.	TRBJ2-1	TGCGCCAGCAGCTTGGCCGGGGGGGTTGAGCAGTTCTTC	CASSLAGGVEQFF
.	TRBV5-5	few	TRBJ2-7	TGTGCCAGCAGCAATACAAGGGTCCTCTCCTACGAGCAGTACTTC	CASSNTRVLSYEQYF
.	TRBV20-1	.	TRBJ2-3	TGCAGTGCTAGAGACGGGGGTACTAGCACAGATACGCAGTATTTT	CSARDGGTSTDTQYF
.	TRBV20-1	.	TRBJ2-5	TGCAGTGCTAGAGGTCAGCCGACACCTGACCAAGAGACCCAGTACTTC	CSARGQPTPDQETQYF
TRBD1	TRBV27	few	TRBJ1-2	TGTGCCAGCAGGGGGACAGGGACCTATGGCTACACCTTC	CASRGTGTYGYTF
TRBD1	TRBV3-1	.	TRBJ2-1	TGTGCCAGCAGGCCCCGAGGACAGGGGGCAAAGTTCTTC	CASRPRGQGAKFF
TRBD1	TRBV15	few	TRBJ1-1	TGTGCCACCAGCAGCTCGACAGGGACACTGAGTGCTTTCTTT	CATSSSTGTLSAFF
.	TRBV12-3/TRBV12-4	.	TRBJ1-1	TGTGCCAGCATCCAGTACATGAACACTGAAGCTTTCTTT	CASIQYMNTEAFF
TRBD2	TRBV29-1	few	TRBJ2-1	TGCAGCGTTGAGCCCCTTGGACTAGCGGGAGACAATTTCCCGTCAAATGAGCAGTTCTTC	CSVEPLGLAGDNFPSNEQFF